The 21 T cell receptor beta chains listed next were all sequenced from one sample in a study of graft-versus-host responses after intestinal transplantation. Their cognate antigens are unknown. Profiled with immunoSEQ multiplex PCR; TCRdb holds only in-frame clones, not every one. The repertoire holds over 100,000 clones, with approximately 92% as singletons. The sequencing used unstimulated CD4+ T cells sorted from spleen or lymph node cells, collected before intestinal transplant. The receptors come from a human donor who received an intestinal transplant.

The count of this clone is one. This sequence joins TRBV28 and TRBJ2-4; D gene unclear. CDR3 length: 18 residues. Germline values: CDR1 MDHEN, CDR2 SYDVKM. Trimming left V 5 bases short and J 0 bases short, with 20 bases between. CDR3 in DNA: TGTGCCAGCAGTCCACCTTCGGGCCTTTCAATAGCCAAAAACATTCAGTACTTC. Encoded protein: CASSPPSGLSIAKNIQYF.

This clone was found a few times. The rearrangement uses TRBV7-9 and TRBJ2-7; D is ambiguous. Germline values: CDR1 SEHNR, CDR2 FQNEAQ (reference sequence). This CDR3 is built from 13 residues. V was clipped by 4 bases and J by 7 bases, with 14 bases between them. CDR3 region: CASSSGRVPEQYF. Written as DNA, the CDR3 is TGTGCCAGCAGCTCGGGTCGTGTCCCAGAGCAGTACTTC.

In its sample, this clone was seen once. V gene TRBV4-1 combines with J gene TRBJ2-1; possibly TRBD1 for D (5 bases). The CDR3 covers 15 residues. Germline V gives CDR1 MGHRA, CDR2 YSYEKL. Trimming left V 0 bases short and J 8 bases short, with 14 bases between. CDR3 amino acids: CASSQDLFRDDEQFF. CDR3 nucleotides: TGCGCCAGCAGCCAAGATCTTTTCAGGGATGATGAGCAGTTCTTC.

The chain combines TRBV6-5 with TRBJ2-5; perhaps TRBD2 as D (5 bases). Trimming cost V 4 bases and J 2 bases, with 17 bases left between them. CDR1 and CDR2 (germline): MNHEY, SVGAGI. This CDR3 is built from 16 residues. CDR3 bases: TGTGCCAGCAGTTTCAGTAACCTAGCTTATCAAGAGACCCAGTACTTC. As protein: CASSFSNLAYQETQYF.

This clone is a singleton in its sample. The chain has TRBV14 and TRBJ1-2, with D possibly being TRBD1 (5 bases). The CDR3 totals 14 residues. CDR1 is SGHDN, CDR2 FVKESK, per germline. Between the trimmed V and J ends, which lost 4 bases and 3 bases, there was a span of 12 bases. CDR3 sequence reads: CASSLRDGYYGYTF. The CDR3, as DNA: TGTGCCAGCAGCCTTCGGGACGGCTACTATGGCTACACCTTC.

The rearrangement links TRBV27 to TRBJ1-1, with 8 bases aligning to TRBD1. This CDR3 comprises 13 residues. With V trimmed by 9 bases and J by 5 bases, 8 bases remained unmatched. CDR1 is MNHEY and CDR2 is SMNVEV in the germline V gene (reference sequence). The CDR3 region has the DNA TGTGCCAGTTCTCGGACAGGGCGGACTGAAGCTTTCTTT. Protein product: CASSRTGRTEAFF.

The rearrangement uses TRBV10-1 and TRBJ2-3, with 15 nucleotides matching TRBD2. Looked up from germline, CDR1 is WNHNN and CDR2 is SYGVQD (reference sequence). Germline trimming cut 6 bases from V and 10 bases from J; bases unmatched to any gene: 11. The CDR3 consists of 16 residues. This CDR3 reads CASSPAGLAGGEAQYF. The CDR3 DNA follows: TGCGCCAGCAGCCCGGCCGGACTAGCGGGAGGGGAGGCGCAGTATTTT.

V and J are TRBV7-6 and TRBJ2-1; 9 bases line up with TRBD2. The germline gives CDR1 SGHVS, CDR2 FNYEAQ. With V trimmed by 5 bases and J by 3 bases, 5 bases remained unmatched. The CDR3 is 15 amino acids. CDR3 nucleotides: TGTGCCAGCAGCCCCGGGACTAGCTTCTACAATGAGCAGTTCTTC. As protein: CASSPGTSFYNEQFF.

This clone was seen once. This chain joins TRBV7-2 and TRBJ1-5, with D tentatively TRBD1 (5 bases). The CDR3 loop spans 15 amino acids. Trimming took off 3 bases at V and 6 bases at J, with 15 bases between the two ends. Germline V CDR1 and CDR2: SGHTA, FQGNSA. Here the CDR3 DNA reads TGTGCCAGCAGCTTTGACAGTCGCAGGAGTCAGCCCCAGCATTTT. Protein product: CASSFDSRRSQPQHF.

The chain employs TRBV28 and TRBJ2-7, with 11 bases identical to TRBD2. The length of the CDR3 is 15 residues. After removal of 8 bases from V and 3 bases from J, the junction contained 9 bases not matched to a gene. Looked up from germline, CDR1 is MDHEN and CDR2 is SYDVKM. The CDR3 nucleotides are TGTGCCAGCGAGCGACCGGGACTAGCGGTCTACGAGCAGTACTTC. Amino acids: CASERPGLAVYEQYF.

This clone came up once. The genes are TRBV10-2 and TRBJ1-5, with a tentative D call TRBD1 (5 bases). The V end lost 4 bases, the J end lost 1 base, and 11 bases lay between the germline ends. Germline loops: CDR1 WSHSY, CDR2 SAAADI. This CDR3 contains 15 residues. CDR3: CASSGKTASNQPQHF. The DNA of the CDR3 is TGCGCCAGCAGTGGTAAGACAGCAAGCAATCAGCCCCAGCATTTT.

The rearrangement joins TRBV4-2 to TRBJ2-1, with D perhaps assigned TRBD1 or TRBD2 (5 bases each). This CDR3 is 16 amino acids long. Germline CDR1 reads LGHNA; CDR2 reads YNFKEQ. With 1 base removed from V and 9 bases from J, the gap between germline ends came to 19 bases. The DNA of the CDR3 is TGTGCCAGCAGCCAAGCAATAAGGAGCGGTGGGGGTGAGCAGTTCTTC. It is translated as CASSQAIRSGGGEQFF.

This clone was observed a single time. The chain employs TRBV7-3 and TRBJ2-1; TRBD1 is a possible D gene (6 bases). The CDR3 consists of 15 residues. In germline, CDR1 is SGHTA, CDR2 FQGTGA. V was pared by 4 bases and J by 4 bases, with 14 bases between. CDR3 DNA sequence: TGTGCCAGCAGCTCTCACAGGGAAAGTTACAATGAGCAGTTCTTC. Protein product: CASSSHRESYNEQFF.

The chain uses TRBV28 and TRBJ2-7; D unresolved. Trimming took off 7 bases at V and 2 bases at J, with 12 bases between the two ends. The germline V gene encodes CDR1 MDHEN and CDR2 SYDVKM. CDR3 size: 13 residues. CDR3 sequence: CASMGTPTYEQYF. CDR3 DNA sequence: TGTGCCAGCATGGGCACCCCTACCTACGAGCAGTACTTC.

The CDR3 DNA reads as TGTGCCAGCAGTTTACGGGGGGCGAGCTCCTACAATGAGCAGTTCTTC. Translation: CASSLRGASSYNEQFF. This chain connects TRBV28 to TRBJ2-1, with D perhaps TRBD2 (7 bases). V was cut by 2 bases and J by 0 bases, with 11 bases left in between. The CDR3 runs to 16 residues. Per germline, CDR1 MDHEN and CDR2 SYDVKM.

CDR3 DNA sequence: TGTGCCTGGACCCCCGGGGGGAACACTGAAGCTTTCTTT. This codes for CAWTPGGNTEAFF. The chain employs TRBV30 and TRBJ1-1; TRBD1 is a possible D gene (5 bases). Trimming removed 4 bases from V and 1 base from J, with 10 bases in between. The CDR3 totals 13 residues. Germline values: CDR1 GTSNPN, CDR2 SVGIG (reference sequence).

V usage is TRBV6-5 and J usage is TRBJ2-1, with 12 bases matching TRBD2. CDR3 length equals 16 residues. V gave up 2 bases and J gave up 9 bases; unmatched junction bases: 8. Germline CDR1 MNHEY, CDR2 SVGAGI. CDR3 bases: TGTGCCAGCAGTTACAATAGACTAGCGGGAGCGGGTGAGCAGTTCTTC. This sequence encodes CASSYNRLAGAGEQFF.

The rearrangement uses TRBV6-5 and TRBJ1-5; D is undetermined. V was trimmed by 5 bases and J by 1 base, leaving 12 bases between them. The CDR3 consists of 15 residues. From germline, CDR1 is MNHEY and CDR2 SVGAGI. CDR3 amino acids: CASSLDPRSNQPQHF. The DNA for the CDR3 is TGTGCCAGCAGTCTCGACCCGAGGAGCAATCAGCCCCAGCATTTT.

The genes are TRBV11-2 and TRBJ2-3; 7 bases are shared with TRBD2. The J segment lost 4 bases and the V segment lost 7 bases, leaving 11 bases of the junction unmatched. The CDR3 consists of 15 residues. CDR1 SGHAT and CDR2 FQNNGV come from the germline V gene. CDR3 amino acids: CASTLGGGRADTQYF. DNA for the CDR3: TGTGCCAGCACCCTGGGGGGGGGACGCGCAGATACGCAGTATTTT. The entire variable domain, with the rest obtained from reference TRBV11-2 and TRBJ2-3, is as follows: EAGVAQSPRYKIIEKRQSVAFWCNPISGHATLYWYQQILGQGPKLLIQFQNNGVVDDSQLPKDRFSAERLKGVDSTLKIQPAKLEDSAVYLCASTLGGGRADTQYFGPGTRLTVL.

V is TRBV5-1 and J is TRBJ2-1; D is possibly TRBD2 (6 bases). Germline values: CDR1 SGHRS, CDR2 YFSETQ. V lost 4 bases, J lost 6 bases, and 14 bases lay in between. This CDR3 contains 14 residues. The CDR3 DNA reads as TGCGCCAGCAGCCGACTAGGTGGTTCCAATGAGCAGTTCTTC. As protein: CASSRLGGSNEQFF.

This clone turned up a few times. This chain joins TRBV28 and TRBJ1-3; D unresolved. The length of the CDR3 is 13 residues. The V gene's germline CDR1 is MDHEN and CDR2 SYDVKM. Trimming left V 1 base short and J 8 bases short, with 9 bases between. CDR3 bases: TGTGCCAGCAGTTTATCGGGGTCGGACACCATATATTTT. Translated: CASSLSGSDTIYF. Together with reference TRBV28 and TRBJ1-3, the CDR3 gives the full variable domain: DVKVTQSSRYLVKRTGEKVFLECVQDMDHENMFWYRQDPGLGLRLIYFSYDVKMKEKGDIPEGYSVSREKKERFSLILESASTNQTSMYLCASSLSGSDTIYFGEGSWLTVV.